This T cell receptor beta chain was captured by sequencing in a study of metastatic and nonmetastatic thyroid tumors. At the level of the study: Patients with malignant and benign thyroid disease provided blood and tumor or nodule tissue, whose repertoires were compared.

Germline V gene data show CDR1 as SNHLY and CDR2 as FYNNEI. The V and J ends lost 6 bases and 5 bases, in that order; junction bases with no gene match: 6. This CDR3 contains 13 residues. This clone rates as medium-sized. Patients had received no treatment of any kind before thyroid surgery. As handled by the study authors: What underpinned the distant-metastasis classifier for papillary thyroid cancer was the set of CDR3 differences across clinicopathological groups. TCRdb reassembled clones from the PCR reads with MiXCR. The V and J calls, along with clone size, are taken from TCRdb and not from the paper's own processing. Here the sample spans around 31,000 clones, roughly 18% being singletons.

This receptor was obtained from a female donor with papillary thyroid cancer or a benign thyroid nodule (not recorded which). Some clones in this sample may be carry-over from other donors' samples. Sequencing was carried out using blood. J is TRBJ1-2 and V is TRBV2; 7 positions agree with TRBD1. CDR3 sequence: CASRKQGRYGYTF. CDR3 nucleotides: TGTGCCAGCAGGAAACAGGGGAGGTATGGCTACACCTTC.